The table lists the clone carrying this T cell receptor beta chain with a few counts. TCRdb called the 5' RACE reads again in MiXCR, with one record for every CDR3 protein. The profile shows roughly 50,000 distinct CDR3 sequences, 6.5% to 9% of them singletons. The J segment lost 2 bases and the V segment lost 6 bases, leaving 5 bases of the junction unmatched. Germline-derived CDR1 and CDR2 are MDHEN and SYDVKM. The CDR3 is made up of 15 amino acids. This sample is part of a study of early T cells in non-severe SARS-CoV-2 infection. Sequenced: whole blood. The clonotype was recovered from an adult who was a healthcare worker with PCR-confirmed SARS-CoV-2 infection or an uninfected control (not recorded which). The chain employs TRBV28 and TRBJ1-4, with 8 bases aligning to TRBD1. The CDR3 DNA sequence: TGTGCCAGCAGGAATACAGGGGGGACTAATGAAAAACTGTTTTTT. It yields the protein CASRNTGGTNEKLFF. The entire variable domain, with the rest obtained from reference TRBV28 and TRBJ1-4, is as follows: DVKVTQSSRYLVKRTGEKVFLECVQDMDHENMFWYRQDPGLGLRLIYFSYDVKMKEKGDIPEGYSVSREKKERFSLILESASTNQTSMYLCASRNTGGTNEKLFFGSGTQLSVL.